This T cell receptor beta chain was sequenced during a study of OX40 agonist ivuxolimab in advanced cancers. Study summary: The dose-escalation cohort had hepatocellular carcinoma, melanoma, renal cell or head and neck cancer. With a range of roughly 23 to 90, age averaged approximately 64 years, and nearly 85% were male. Study conclusions and caveats: CD8+ T cells (on average) carried more expanded clones than CD4+ T cells. Low normalized T-cell clonal expansion was also seen in some nonresponders.

The CDR3 contains 15 residues. With V trimmed by 3 bases and J by 4 bases, 5 bases remained unmatched. CDR1 and CDR2 from the germline V gene are MGHRA and YSYEKL. Profiled with immunoSEQ multiplex PCR; TCRdb holds only in-frame clones, not every one. The sample shows about 18,000 clones, approximately 83% of them seen only once. Remarks on this clone: Antigen specificity is unknown.

The sequence came from an adult with an advanced solid tumor such as melanoma, head and neck, liver or kidney cancer. The chain carries TRBV4-1 and TRBJ1-1, with 10 bases that match TRBD1. The specimen was CD4+ or CD8+ T cells sorted from blood, collected in a trial of the OX40 agonist ivuxolimab. CDR3 in amino acids: CASSHGTGVLTEAFF. CDR3 nucleotides: TGCGCCAGCAGCCATGGGACAGGGGTCCTCACTGAAGCTTTCTTT.